This TCR beta chain was recovered during a study of T cells after yellow fever vaccination. One entry per CDR3 protein, called by TCRdb with MiXCR from the 5' RACE reads. The sample lists 120,000 or so distinct CDR3 sequences, 12% to 15% occurring once. This CDR3 is 15 amino acids long. In germline, CDR1 is SGHTA, CDR2 FQGNSA. Trimming left V 1 base short and J 1 base short, with 10 bases between. This sequence joins TRBV7-2 and TRBJ2-5; no firm D call. The material sequenced was CD8+ T cells sorted from PBMCs, taken 5 days after the yellow fever booster vaccination. The source of this sequence is a man aged 18 to 29 who received the YFV17D yellow fever vaccine. Here the CDR3 DNA reads TGTGCCAGCAGCTTAGGGTCCCTGTTCCAAGAGACCCAGTACTTC. It is translated as CASSLGSLFQETQYF.